A selection of T cell receptor beta chains follows, all from one sample in a study of T cells in tuberculosis. Produced via immunoSEQ multiplex PCR; TCRdb's table is partial and in-frame only. Of tens of thousands of clones listed, roughly 91% are singletons. The sequencing input was CD1b-GMM tetramer-negative cells sorted from PBMCs. These receptors originate from an adult woman with latent tuberculosis. CDR3s include the opening cysteine and the closing phenylalanine or tryptophan. The D gene is left open where the match is weak. A clone size is listed for some rows: how often the clone was seen (once, few, many), or a class if it is expanded.

V gene	clone size	D gene	J gene	CDR3 protein	CDR3 DNA
TRBV15	NA	NA	TRBJ1-5	CATSPQANSNQPQHF	TGTGCCACCAGCCCTCAAGCAAATAGCAATCAGCCCCAGCATTTT
TRBV9	NA	NA	TRBJ2-3	CASSNRLTDTQYF	TGTGCCAGCAGCAACCGACTTACAGATACGCAGTATTTT
TRBV7-9	NA	NA	TRBJ2-7	CASSPTDYEQYF	TGTGCCAGCAGCCCAACAGATTACGAGCAGTACTTC
TRBV29-1	NA	NA	TRBJ1-2	CSVEGRAYYGYTF	TGCAGCGTTGAGGGCAGGGCTTACTATGGCTACACCTTC
TRBV19	once	TRBD1	TRBJ2-1	CASSAPRDRGLNEQFF	TGTGCCAGTAGTGCGCCCCGGGACAGGGGGTTAAATGAGCAGTTCTTC
TRBV5-6	NA	NA	TRBJ1-6	CASSLANGISF	TGTGCCAGCAGCTTGGCCAATGGCATTTCGTTT
TRBV30	NA	TRBD1	TRBJ2-7	CAWTRQGASEQYF	TGTGCCTGGACGCGGCAGGGGGCTTCCGAGCAGTACTTC
TRBV29-1	NA	NA	TRBJ1-2	CSVDAPSSNYGYTF	TGCAGCGTTGACGCGCCCTCCTCTAACTATGGCTACACCTTC
TRBV28	NA	NA	TRBJ2-5	CASSHSFGQRQETQYF	TGTGCCAGCAGCCATTCTTTCGGACAGAGGCAAGAGACCCAGTACTTC
TRBV28	NA	NA	TRBJ1-2	CASSLGANYGYTF	TGTGCCAGCAGCCTAGGGGCAAACTATGGCTACACCTTC
TRBV19	NA	NA	TRBJ1-5	CASSRPHPNQPQHF	TGTGCCAGTAGTAGGCCACATCCCAATCAGCCCCAGCATTTT
TRBV6-5	NA	NA	TRBJ2-7	CASSRSLESHEQYF	TGTGCCAGCAGTCGCTCATTGGAGTCCCACGAGCAGTACTTC
TRBV15	NA	NA	TRBJ2-3	CATSRDWVRGGQDTQYF	TGTGCCACCAGCAGAGACTGGGTGAGGGGGGGGCAAGATACGCAGTATTTT
TRBV9	NA	NA	TRBJ2-3	CASSATVADTQYF	TGTGCCAGCAGCGCCACGGTCGCAGATACGCAGTATTTT
TRBV10-3	NA	TRBD2	TRBJ2-3	CATGSLAGGATDTQYF	TGTGCCACTGGCTCGCTAGCGGGGGGGGCCACAGATACGCAGTATTTT
TRBV7-9	NA	TRBD2	TRBJ2-1	CASSPAGGRENEQFF	TGTGCCAGCAGCCCAGCGGGGGGGAGAGAGAATGAGCAGTTCTTC
TRBV27	NA	TRBD2	TRBJ2-3	CASSQTSGGASDTQYF	TGTGCCAGCAGTCAGACTAGCGGGGGGGCATCAGATACGCAGTATTTT
TRBV27	NA	NA	TRBJ2-1	CASSSLTRSSYNEQFF	TGTGCCAGCAGTTCCCTAACTCGGAGCTCCTACAATGAGCAGTTCTTC
TRBV5-5	NA	TRBD1	TRBJ1-2	CASSYTGGLNYGYTF	TGTGCCAGCAGCTACACAGGGGGCTTAAACTATGGCTACACCTTC
TRBV19	NA	NA	TRBJ2-7	CASSRSAGDQYF	TGTGCCAGTAGTCGTTCGGCAGGGGACCAGTACTTC
TRBV9	NA	TRBD1	TRBJ2-1	CASSVASLGQGSYNEQFF	TGTGCCAGCAGCGTAGCTTCCTTGGGACAGGGGTCCTACAATGAGCAGTTCTTC
TRBV6-5	NA	NA	TRBJ1-2	CASSYKGLRGGYTF	TGTGCCAGCAGTTACAAGGGCCTCCGAGGGGGCTACACCTTC